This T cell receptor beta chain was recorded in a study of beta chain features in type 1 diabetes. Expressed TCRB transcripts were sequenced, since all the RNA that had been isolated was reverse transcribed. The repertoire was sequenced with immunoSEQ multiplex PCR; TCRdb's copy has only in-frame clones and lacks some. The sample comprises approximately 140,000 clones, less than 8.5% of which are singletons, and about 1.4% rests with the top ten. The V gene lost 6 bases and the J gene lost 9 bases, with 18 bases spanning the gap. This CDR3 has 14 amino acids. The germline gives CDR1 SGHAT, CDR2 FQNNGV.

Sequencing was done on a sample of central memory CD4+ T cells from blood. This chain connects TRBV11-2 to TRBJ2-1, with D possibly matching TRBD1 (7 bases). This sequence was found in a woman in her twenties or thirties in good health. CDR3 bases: TGTGCCAGCAGGCGGGGATACCCAGGGGGTGAGCAGTTCTTC. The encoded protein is CASRRGYPGGEQFF.